The 9 T cell receptor beta chains presented below share a single source sample, sequenced in a study of radiotherapy plus CTLA-4 blockade in lung cancer. Only in-frame clones appear in the TCRdb table, and some are missing; sequencing was by immunoSEQ multiplex PCR. The sample has approximately 25,000 clones, around 72% seen once; the top ten hold approximately 3.8%. The starting material was peripheral blood, obtained from a patient treated with radiotherapy plus ipilimumab. The source is a human donor with non-small cell lung cancer who had stable disease on radiotherapy plus ipilimumab.

This chain uses TRBV4-2 with TRBJ2-3, with 11 nucleotides matching TRBD1. J gave up 4 bases and V 1 base, and 1 base lay outside the gene matches. CDR1 and CDR2 (germline): LGHNA, YNFKEQ. The CDR3 contains 15 residues. The CDR3 here is CASSQGTGGADTQYF. The CDR3 bases are TGTGCCAGCAGCCAAGGGACAGGGGGCGCAGATACGCAGTATTTT.

A single count supports this clone. The chain recombines TRBV21-1 with TRBJ1-2; the table's D call of TRBD1 was not tested on the DNA. TRBV21-1 is a documented pseudogene. This CDR3 spans 17 amino acids. CDR3 in amino acids: CASSHFRTDPYCYGYTF. The CDR3 DNA follows: TGTGCCAGCAGCCATTTTCGGACAGATCCTTACTGCTATGGCTACACCTTC.

The CDR3 region has the DNA TGTGCCAGCAGCCGGGACAGCTACGAGCAGTACTTC. Amino acid sequence: CASSRDSYEQYF. The chain combines TRBV6-5 with TRBJ2-7, with 7 bases that match TRBD1. The CDR3 extends over 12 amino acids. The germline gives CDR1 MNHEY, CDR2 SVGAGI. The ends lost 6 bases at V and 3 bases at J; junction bases unmatched: 2.

This clone was recorded a few times. The J gene is TRBJ2-7, the V gene TRBV28, with 9 bases that match TRBD2. The CDR3 contains 15 residues. CDR1 is MDHEN, CDR2 SYDVKM, per germline. The V and J ends lost 4 bases and 0 bases, in that order; junction bases with no gene match: 4. The CDR3 here is CASSSSGTSSYEQYF. CDR3 in DNA: TGTGCCAGCAGTTCTAGCGGGACCAGCTCCTACGAGCAGTACTTC.

This rearrangement joins TRBV4-3 to TRBJ2-5; 10 bases are a match to TRBD2. CDR3 size: 19 residues. J gave up 1 base and V 4 bases, and 15 bases lay outside the gene matches. Germline V gene data show CDR1 as LGHNA and CDR2 as YSLEER. The CDR3 nucleotides are TGCGCCAGCAGCCCGGGAGGCCTAGCGGGAGCCCACGCCCAAGAGACCCAGTACTTC. Translating it yields CASSPGGLAGAHAQETQYF.

J is TRBJ2-5 and V is TRBV18, with TRBD1 matching 7 bases. The assigned J gene may be wrong: the sequence end matches TRBJ2-7 better. The germline V gene has CDR1 KGHSH and CDR2 LQKENI. The CDR3 has 14 amino acids. CDR3 nucleotides: TGTGCCAGCTCTAACGCAAGCAGGGGGTACGAGCAGTACTTC. It yields the protein CASSNASRGYEQYF.

V is TRBV29-1 and J is TRBJ1-1; D gene uncertain. Looked up from germline, CDR1 is SQVTM and CDR2 is ANQGSEA. Trimming stripped 4 bases from V and 1 base from J, with 13 bases between. This CDR3 comprises 14 residues. The CDR3 sequence is CSVAGGTSNTEAFF. As DNA, the CDR3 is TGCAGCGTTGCCGGAGGCACCTCGAACACTGAAGCTTTCTTT.

The rearrangement uses TRBV19 and TRBJ2-2; 9 nucleotides agree with TRBD2. The CDR3 has 19 residues. Trimming at V came to 1 base and at J to 1 base, leaving 10 bases not matched to a gene. Germline loops: CDR1 LNHDA, CDR2 SQIVND (reference sequence). In DNA form, the CDR3 reads TGTGCCAGTAGTATAGGTAGCGGGAGCGGTAAAGGGAACACCGGGGAGCTGTTTTTT. Residues: CASSIGSGSGKGNTGELFF.

V usage is TRBV11-2 and J usage is TRBJ2-5, with D unresolved. The germline CDR1 and CDR2 sequences are SGHAT and FQNNGV. The CDR3 loop spans 13 amino acids. Trimming cost V 4 bases and J 10 bases, with 16 bases left between them. In DNA, the CDR3 is TGTGCCAGCAGCTCGCCGGCCCCGTTGGACCAGTACTTC. Its protein product is CASSSPAPLDQYF.